This entry describes one T cell receptor (beta chain). Its target is unknown. This sample was taken from a study of T-cell memory formation after mild COVID-19. Study-level points and caveats: Of the contracting clones, CD4+ ones lay mainly in CM and EM, and CD8+ ones in EMRA. Unconfirmed was the SARS-CoV-2 specificity of second-wave clones that peaked on day 37.

The 5'RACE method, run with constant-segment primers, produced TCR alpha and TCR beta cDNA libraries (carrying sample barcodes and UMIs). TCRdb itself ran the 5' RACE reads through MiXCR, one entry per CDR3 protein. The table lists roughly 480,000 distinct CDR3 sequences, roughly 25% of them singletons. CDR3 length: 17 residues. Germline values: CDR1 SGDLS, CDR2 YYNGEE. V lost 3 bases and J lost 0, with 16 bases in between. Sequenced: PBMCs or a T cell subset sorted from them (not recorded which). The clonotype comes from an adult woman who had mild COVID-19 (a few samples of this study predate the infection). Cell type and time point are not known. The chain is built from TRBV9 and TRBJ1-3; D is ambiguous. The CDR3 sequence: CASSAHEFGSSGNTIYF. For the CDR3, the DNA is TGTGCCAGCAGCGCCCATGAGTTCGGGAGCTCTGGAAACACCATATATTTT.